This TCR beta chain was identified during a study of T-cell memory formation after mild COVID-19. About the research overall: Largely, the TCR clusters proved donor specific. Study-level points and caveats: Within pre-infection memory, some responding clones were found, suggesting cross-reactive memory joined. Chiefly within CM and EM were the contracting CD4+ clones; CD8+ ones were within EMRA.

Remarks on this clonotype: The antigen is unknown.

TCRdb fed the 5' RACE reads into MiXCR, producing one record per CDR3 protein. The repertoire has approximately 180,000 distinct CDR3 sequences, 15% to 20% of them found once; the top ten carry 2% to 2.5%. The sequence was obtained from an adult woman who had mild COVID-19 (a few samples of this study predate the infection). Cell type and time point are not known. The specimen sequenced was PBMCs or a T cell subset sorted from them (not recorded which).

As DNA, the CDR3 is TGTGCCTGTGGGACGGCCTCTAATGAAAAACTGTTTTTT. Encoded protein: CACGTASNEKLFF. The genes are TRBV7-6 and TRBJ1-4; D may be TRBD1 (5 bases). This CDR3 has 13 amino acids. Trimming took off 11 bases at V and 3 bases at J, with 13 bases between the two ends. CDR1 and CDR2 from the germline V gene are SGHVS and FNYEAQ.